Shown below are 28 T cell receptor beta chains from a single sample sequenced in a study of human T cells and chemical hapten exposure. Time point given: patch test 1, 2 weeks after DPC sensitization. Treatment here: therapeutic diphenylcyclopropenone sensitization with weekly scalp DPC. A single record per CDR3 protein comes from TCRdb applying MiXCR to the RACE reads. The sample shows over 95,000 distinct CDR3 sequences, under 15% of them seen only once. The material sequenced was whole blood, taken in connection with sensitization to the hapten diphenylcyclopropenone (DPC). All receptors come from a woman in her forties with alopecia areata. Some clones in this sample may be carry-over from other donors' samples.

This rearrangement joins TRBV28 to TRBJ2-3, with TRBD1 matching over 9 bases. In germline, CDR1 is MDHEN, CDR2 SYDVKM. The CDR3 sequence is 14 residues long. V lost 8 bases to trimming and J lost 2 bases; unmatched junction nucleotides: 5. The CDR3 is CASLTGGFTDTQYF. CDR3 sequence (DNA): TGTGCCAGCTTGACAGGGGGGTTCACAGATACGCAGTATTTT.

In this sample, this clonotype turned up many times. The V call is TRBV24-1, the J call TRBJ2-1, with a tentative D call TRBD2 (5 bases). The germline CDR1 and CDR2 sequences are KGHDR and SFDVKD. V gave up 4 bases and J gave up 6 bases, with 15 bases separating them. CDR3 length: 15 amino acids. The CDR3 loop is CATSELNGERNEQFF. Here the CDR3 DNA reads TGTGCCACCAGTGAATTGAACGGGGAGCGCAATGAGCAGTTCTTC.

This clonotype has just a few counts. The chain joins TRBV9 to TRBJ1-6; D is possibly TRBD1 (6 bases). Trimming removed 3 bases from V and 9 bases from J, with 10 bases in between. Germline V gives CDR1 SGDLS, CDR2 YYNGEE. CDR3 length: 13 amino acids. Here the CDR3 reads CASSEGTISPLHF. CDR3 DNA: TGTGCCAGCAGCGAGGGGACAATTTCACCCCTCCACTTT.

This clonotype was seen repeatedly, ten times or more. The V and J genes are TRBV7-3 and TRBJ1-2; D perhaps matches TRBD1 (6 bases). Trimming took 5 bases from V and 5 from J, leaving 21 bases between them. The germline CDR1 and CDR2 sequences are SGHTA and FQGTGA. The CDR3 totals 16 residues. In nucleotides, the CDR3 is TGTGCCAGCAGCCTATACGTCCAAGGACAGCCATATGGCTACACCTTC. Its protein is CASSLYVQGQPYGYTF. The full variable domain, its missing parts supplied by reference TRBV7-3 and TRBJ1-2, is GAGVSQTPSNKVTEKGKYVELRCDPISGHTALYWYRQSLGQGPEFLIYFQGTGAADDSGLPNDRFFAVRPEGSVSTLKIQRTERGDSAVYLCASSLYVQGQPYGYTFGSGTRLTVV.

This clonotype appeared a few times. The rearrangement joins TRBV5-1 to TRBJ2-3; D is ambiguous. This CDR3 comprises 13 residues. The ends were cut back, 0 bases at V and 6 bases at J, with 8 bases in the middle. The germline V gene encodes CDR1 SGHRS and CDR2 YFSETQ. This chain's CDR3 is CASSLVTGDTQYF. The CDR3 DNA is TGCGCCAGCAGCTTGGTTACCGGGGATACGCAGTATTTT.

This clonotype was picked up a small number of times. The chain employs TRBV20-1 and TRBJ2-7, with 8 bases lining up with TRBD2. The germline V gene encodes CDR1 DFQATT and CDR2 SNEGSKA (reference sequence). The CDR3 is made up of 14 amino acids. Trimming at V came to 6 bases and at J to 4 bases, leaving 11 bases not matched to a gene. The CDR3 sequence: CSALRPSGLYEQYF. Written as DNA, the CDR3 is TGCAGTGCCCTCCGCCCTAGCGGGTTGTACGAGCAGTACTTC.

This chain joins TRBV7-3 and TRBJ2-1; no definite D call. The germline V and J ends were trimmed by 4 bases and 5 bases, with 9 bases remaining between them. CDR1 and CDR2 from the germline V gene are SGHTA and FQGTGA. The CDR3 has 13 residues. In DNA form, the CDR3 reads TGTGCCAGCAGCTACTTACAGAACAATGAGCAGTTCTTC. It yields the protein CASSYLQNNEQFF.

The V and J genes are TRBV29-1 and TRBJ2-7; 8 bases align to TRBD1. Germline CDR1 reads SQVTM; CDR2 reads ANQGSEA. Trimming took 7 bases from V and 8 from J; bases not matched to a gene: 7. The CDR3 runs to 11 residues. The CDR3 spells CSAMRQGKQYF. CDR3 coding DNA: TGCAGCGCAATGAGACAGGGGAAGCAGTACTTC.

The chain joins TRBV6-2 or TRBV6-3 to TRBJ2-7, with TRBD1 identical over 9 bases. The CDR3 contains 19 residues. In germline, CDR1 is MNHEY, CDR2 SVGEGT. The V and J ends lost 5 bases and 6 bases, in that order; junction bases with no gene match: 23. This CDR3 reads CASSPYSLTGTGSRGEQYF. Written as DNA, the CDR3 is TGTGCCAGCAGTCCCTATAGCTTGACCGGGACAGGGAGTCGAGGCGAGCAGTACTTC.

The rearrangement joins TRBV4-1 to TRBJ1-2; D unclear. CDR1 is MGHRA, CDR2 YSYEKL, per germline. V lost 1 base and J lost 8, with 8 bases in between. This CDR3 is 12 amino acids long. CDR3: CASSQGERGYTF. Written as DNA, the CDR3 is TGCGCCAGCAGCCAAGGAGAGAGGGGCTACACCTTC.

This chain uses TRBV12-3 or TRBV12-4 with TRBJ1-1; D may be TRBD1 (6 bases). There are 15 residues in the CDR3. With 6 bases removed from V and 5 bases from J, the gap between germline ends came to 19 bases. Here the CDR3 DNA reads TGTGCCAGCAGCCTTCAACGGGGGCTACTAACTGAAGCTTTCTTT. Protein sequence: CASSLQRGLLTEAFF.

This clonotype was seen many times. This CDR3 reads CASTGLAGVYEQYF. In DNA form, the CDR3 reads TGTGCCAGCACTGGACTAGCGGGAGTCTACGAGCAGTACTTC. The gene calls are TRBV2 and TRBJ2-7; 13 bases are shared with TRBD2. The V segment lost 7 bases and the J segment 3 bases; nucleotides outside the gene matches: 3. The CDR3 totals 14 residues. CDR1 is SNHLY, CDR2 FYNNEI, per germline.

This clonotype showed up just a few times. The chain combines TRBV7-9 with TRBJ1-6, with TRBD1 identical over 7 bases. Germline assignment: CDR1 SEHNR and CDR2 FQNEAQ (reference sequence). This CDR3 is 14 amino acids long. V trimming: 11 bases; J trimming: 8 bases; junction bases outside the gene matches: 12. The CDR3 coding sequence is TGTGCCCGCGACCGGGGGACAGAACATTCACCCCTCCACTTT. It is translated as CARDRGTEHSPLHF.

About this clonotype itself: Mismatch with germline at one junction end may stem from a read error. V is TRBV20-1 and J is TRBJ1-4, with 9 bases matching TRBD1. CDR1 and CDR2 (germline): DFQATT, SNEGSKA (reference sequence). The CDR3 extends over 16 amino acids. The CDR3 region is CSARPLAQGANGKLFF. The CDR3 DNA sequence: TGCAGTGCTAGGCCACTGGCACAGGGGGCGAATGGAAAACTGTTTTTT.

This clonotype was found many times. The V call is TRBV28, the J call TRBJ1-5, with D unclear. This CDR3 region has 12 residues. V shed 2 bases and J shed 6 bases, with 5 bases lying between them. Per germline, CDR1 MDHEN and CDR2 SYDVKM. The DNA of the CDR3 is TGTGCCAGCAGTTTACGTAGTCAGCCCCAGCATTTT. Its translation: CASSLRSQPQHF.

This clonotype turned up a few times. J is TRBJ1-4 and V is TRBV12-3 or TRBV12-4; the D is unclear. This CDR3 is 15 amino acids long. V lost 4 bases and J lost 0, with 9 bases in between. CDR3 amino acids: CASSSRQSTNEKLFF. The CDR3 DNA is TGTGCCAGCAGTTCAAGACAATCAACTAATGAAAAACTGTTTTTT.

This clonotype was detected a few times. The genes are TRBV19 and TRBJ2-1, with D perhaps TRBD1 or TRBD2 (5 bases each). V lost 5 bases and J 0 bases, leaving 17 bases between the germline ends. CDR1 and CDR2 from the germline V gene are LNHDA and SQIVND (reference sequence). The length of the CDR3 is 17 residues. The CDR3 coding sequence is TGTGCCAGTAGTTCACCCTCTGGGGGTATCTCCTACAATGAGCAGTTCTTC. Its protein product is CASSSPSGGISYNEQFF. The full variable domain, its missing parts supplied by reference TRBV19 and TRBJ2-1, is DGGITQSPKYLFRKEGQNVTLSCEQNLNHDAMYWYRQDPGQGLRLIYYSQIVNDFQKGDIAEGYSVSREKKESFPLTVTSAQKNPTAFYLCASSSPSGGISYNEQFFGPGTRLTVL.

On this clonotype: This may be a read error, as it is one base from a much larger clone. The rearrangement joins TRBV3-1 to TRBJ1-3; D is unresolved. The germline V gene encodes CDR1 LGHDT and CDR2 YNNKEL (reference sequence). This CDR3 is built from 15 residues. Here the CDR3 reads CASSQWTVPGNTIHF. The CDR3 region has the DNA TGTGCCAGCAGCCAATGGACGGTACCTGGAAACACCATACATTTT.

The V call is TRBV20-1, the J call TRBJ2-2; 7 bases map to TRBD1. Germline V gives CDR1 DFQATT, CDR2 SNEGSKA (reference sequence). V was pared by 4 bases and J by 5 bases, with 1 base of the junction left unmatched. The CDR3 loop spans 12 amino acids. The CDR3 sequence: CSATTGTGELFF. The CDR3 bases are TGCAGTGCTACGACAGGGACCGGGGAGCTGTTTTTT.

This clonotype was recorded many times. The CDR3, as DNA: TGTGCCAGCAGTTTACGGTACGAGCAGTACTTC. Its protein is CASSLRYEQYF. The chain employs TRBV28 and TRBJ2-7, with D uncertain. CDR1 is MDHEN and CDR2 is SYDVKM in the germline V gene. The CDR3 contains 11 residues. With 2 bases removed from V and 4 bases from J, the gap between germline ends came to 3 bases. Looking up the rest from reference TRBV28 and TRBJ2-7 gives the full variable domain: DVKVTQSSRYLVKRTGEKVFLECVQDMDHENMFWYRQDPGLGLRLIYFSYDVKMKEKGDIPEGYSVSREKKERFSLILESASTNQTSMYLCASSLRYEQYFGPGTRLTVT.

In its sample, this clonotype was seen a few times. The genes are TRBV5-4 and TRBJ2-7, with TRBD1 as a possible D gene (6 bases). Trimming took off 4 bases at V and 3 bases at J, with 8 bases between the two ends. CDR1 is SGHNT and CDR2 is YYREEE in the germline V gene (reference sequence). The CDR3 covers 12 residues. Here the CDR3 reads CASSKDSYEQYF. CDR3 nucleotides: TGTGCCAGCAGCAAGGACAGCTACGAGCAGTACTTC.

This clonotype has just a few counts. The rearrangement links TRBV28 to TRBJ1-5; no clear D gene. Germline values: CDR1 MDHEN, CDR2 SYDVKM. This CDR3 spans 13 amino acids. V was clipped by 6 bases and J by 7 bases, with 13 bases between them. CDR3 loop: CASSTGSGQPQHF. The CDR3 region has the DNA TGTGCCAGCAGCACCGGGAGCGGCCAGCCCCAGCATTTT.

The chain carries TRBV20-1 and TRBJ2-2, with TRBD1 as a possible D gene (6 bases). There are 14 residues in the CDR3. Germline CDR1 is DFQATT and CDR2 is SNEGSKA (reference sequence). V was trimmed by 5 bases and J by 0 bases, leaving 10 bases between them. CDR3 protein: CSAWGTSNTGELFF. CDR3 in DNA: TGCAGTGCTTGGGGGACATCGAACACCGGGGAGCTGTTTTTT.

This clonotype was seen many times. V usage is TRBV4-2 and J usage is TRBJ2-1, with 10 bases identical to TRBD2. V was pared by 0 bases and J by 1 base, with 15 bases of the junction left unmatched. From germline, CDR1 is LGHNA and CDR2 YNFKEQ. This CDR3 region has 21 residues. The CDR3 sequence is CASSQEGLASGRLRSYNEQFF. The CDR3 DNA follows: TGTGCCAGCAGCCAAGAAGGCTTGGCTAGCGGGAGACTTAGGTCCTACAATGAGCAGTTCTTC.

This rearrangement joins TRBV7-2 to TRBJ1-1, with D maybe TRBD1 (6 bases). Trimming pared 6 bases from V and 0 bases from J, leaving 11 bases between. Germline CDR1 reads SGHTA; CDR2 reads FQGNSA. The CDR3 has 14 residues. This CDR3 reads CASRLTGLNTEAFF. In DNA form, the CDR3 reads TGTGCCAGCAGACTGACAGGATTGAACACTGAAGCTTTCTTT.

The chain has TRBV6-5 and TRBJ1-1; D possibly corresponds to TRBD1 (5 bases). Germline V CDR1 and CDR2: MNHEY, SVGAGI. V was shortened by 7 bases and J by 5 bases, with 11 bases between the two germline ends. The CDR3 totals 12 residues. CDR3 sequence reads: CASTRGDTEAFF. CDR3 coding DNA: TGTGCCAGCACCAGAGGGGATACTGAAGCTTTCTTT.

This clonotype appeared a few times. J is TRBJ2-1 and V is TRBV6-2 or TRBV6-3; 7 bases match TRBD1. V shed 7 bases, J shed 9 bases, and the junction held 9 bases outside the gene matches. The germline V gene has CDR1 MNHEY and CDR2 SVGEGT. This CDR3 spans 13 amino acids. Here the CDR3 DNA reads TGTGCCAGCAAGAGACAGGGTCTTCCTGAGCAGTTCTTC. Its protein product is CASKRQGLPEQFF.

The table lists this clonotype with a few counts. J is TRBJ1-4 and V is TRBV3-1, with 9 bases matching TRBD1. With V trimmed by 4 bases and J by 8 bases, 8 bases remained unmatched. This CDR3 has 15 amino acids. Germline CDR1 and CDR2: LGHDT and YNNKEL (reference sequence). CDR3 sequence (DNA): TGTGCCAGCAGCCTCCAGACAGGGGGAATAGAAAAACTGTTTTTT. Amino acid sequence: CASSLQTGGIEKLFF. The full variable domain, rest sourced from reference TRBV3-1 and TRBJ1-4, is DTAVSQTPKYLVTQMGNDKSIKCEQNLGHDTMYWYKQDSKKFLKIMFSYNNKELIINETVPNRFSPKSPDKAHLNLHINSLELGDSAVYFCASSLQTGGIEKLFFGSGTQLSVL.